This T cell receptor (beta chain) was sequenced in a study of T cells in Graves' hyperthyroidism and ophthalmopathy. Study-wide points: Appearing also in blood were most of the thyroid clonotypes expanded above 0.001. A 13 V-J signature model discriminated ophthalmopathy versus stable hyperthyroidism.

Trimming removed 6 bases at V and 6 bases at J, with 16 bases between. The length of the CDR3 is 14 residues. CDR1 and CDR2 from the germline V gene are MNHNS and SASEGT. To note about this clonotype: The antigen is not known.

Amplification of TCR beta CDR3 regions was performed using RNA transcripts as template. HTBI primers drove first-round RT-PCR of the TCR CDR3. TCRdb re-derived calls from the multiplex PCR reads in MiXCR, one entry per CDR3 protein. The data contain 500,000 to 750,000 distinct CDR3 sequences, approximately 14% of them seen just once; the ten biggest clones take up around 7.5%. Sequencing was carried out using blood. The source of this sequence is a woman aged 30 to 39 with Graves' hyperthyroidism. The rearrangement uses TRBV6-1 and TRBJ2-3, with a tentative D call TRBD1 (6 bases). CDR3 amino acids: CASSQGNRADTQYF. CDR3 DNA: TGTGCCAGCAGCCAGGGGAACAGGGCGGATACGCAGTATTTT.